These 12 T cell receptor beta chains were sequenced from one sample in a study of CD8+CD57+ T cells in acquired aplastic anemia. Those patients picked for sequencing had displayed CD8+CD57+ cell expansion on flow cytometry. Genomic DNA provided the template from which TCR beta VDJ and CDR3 profiles were obtained. TCRdb re-called the reads with MiXCR, one entry per CDR3 protein. The sample lists under 350,000 distinct CDR3 sequences, 56% occurring once. Sequenced: sorted CD4+, CD8+, or CD8+CD57+ T cells (not recorded which) from PBMCs. Source of these receptors: a human donor with aplastic anemia.

A note on this clonotype: A much larger clonotype is one base distant, so this may be a read error. This chain joins TRBV4-1 and TRBJ2-6; 8 bases are a match to TRBD2. Germline lookup yields CDR1 MGHRA and CDR2 YSYEKL. The V segment lost 3 bases and the J segment 2 bases; nucleotides outside the gene matches: 9. CDR3 length equals 18 residues. In nucleotides, the CDR3 is TGCGCCAGCAGCCAGGGACTAGTGGGCCTTACTGGGGCCAACGTCCTGACTTTC. Encoded protein: CASSQGLVGLTGANVLTF.

This clonotype came up many times. V and J are TRBV12-3 or TRBV12-4 and TRBJ1-6; 9 bases are a match to TRBD1. CDR3 length equals 15 residues. The J segment lost 7 bases and the V segment lost 6 bases, leaving 7 bases of the junction unmatched. This CDR3 is CASRPGGQGNSPLHF. In DNA form, the CDR3 reads TGTGCCAGCAGGCCAGGGGGACAGGGCAATTCACCCCTCCACTTT.

Many counts were recorded for this clonotype. The V gene is TRBV5-1, the J gene TRBJ2-5; D possibly corresponds to TRBD1 (6 bases). Deletions cut 1 base from V and 3 bases from J, with 7 bases between. The CDR3 extends over 13 amino acids. In germline, CDR1 is SGHRS, CDR2 YFSETQ. The DNA of the CDR3 is TGCGCCAGCAGCTTGACAGGGAAAGAGACCCAGTACTTC. Its protein is CASSLTGKETQYF.

This clonotype has ten or more counts. CDR3 DNA: TGCGCCAGCAGCCTTGTTGACATCGGGAATTCACCCCTCCACTTT. Residues: CASSLVDIGNSPLHF. The chain uses TRBV5-1 and TRBJ1-6, with D uncertain. Trimming cost V 4 bases and J 7 bases, with 15 bases left between them. This CDR3 contains 15 residues. The germline gives CDR1 SGHRS, CDR2 YFSETQ.

The count of this clonotype is one. The chain recombines TRBV20-1 with TRBJ2-7, with 9 positions matching TRBD1. In germline, CDR1 is DFQATT, CDR2 SNEGSKA (reference sequence). The V segment lost 7 bases and the J segment 1 base; nucleotides outside the gene matches: 5. The CDR3 sequence is 13 residues long. The CDR3 here is CSVDGTGSYEQYF. In DNA form, the CDR3 reads TGCAGTGTCGACGGGACAGGGTCCTACGAGCAGTACTTC.

This clonotype has only one observation. A much larger clone lies one base from this, so it may be a read error. The chain links TRBV4-1 to TRBJ2-4; TRBD1 is a possible D gene (5 bases). Deletions cut 2 bases from V and 1 base from J, with 15 bases between. The CDR3 extends over 17 amino acids. Germline-derived CDR1 and CDR2 are MGHRA and YSYEKL. The CDR3 here is CASSQPTVLMAKNIQYF. The CDR3 DNA follows: TGCGCCAGCAGCCAACCGACAGTTCTCATGGCCAAAAACATTCAGTACTTC.

The chain has TRBV7-3 and TRBJ1-5; D perhaps matches TRBD1 (5 bases). The germline gives CDR1 SGHTA, CDR2 FQGTGA. V lost 5 bases, J lost 4 bases, and 15 bases lay in between. There are 15 residues in the CDR3. The CDR3 here is CASSGTPFTNQPQHF. The CDR3 DNA sequence: TGTGCCAGCAGCGGGACTCCCTTCACGAATCAGCCCCAGCATTTT.

V usage is TRBV4-2 and J usage is TRBJ2-7; TRBD2 matches at 9 bases. Germline V CDR1 and CDR2: LGHNA, YNFKEQ. J was trimmed by 3 bases and V by 1 base; bases with no gene match: 7. This CDR3 spans 16 amino acids. The CDR3 reads CASSQGGGEKDYEQYF. The CDR3 DNA sequence: TGTGCCAGCAGCCAAGGCGGGGGGGAGAAGGACTACGAGCAGTACTTC.

This clonotype was picked up a small number of times. The J gene is TRBJ2-5, the V gene TRBV2, with 9 bases lining up with TRBD1. CDR1 is SNHLY and CDR2 is FYNNEI in the germline V gene. Losses at the gene ends were 8 bases for V and 1 base for J; bases not matched to a gene: 8. The CDR3 loop spans 15 amino acids. CDR3 loop: CASVEGTGSQETQYF. The CDR3 DNA reads as TGTGCCAGCGTTGAAGGGACAGGGAGCCAAGAGACCCAGTACTTC. Full variable domain (rest looked up from reference TRBV2 and TRBJ2-5): EPEVTQTPSHQVTQMGQEVILRCVPISNHLYFYWYRQILGQKVEFLVSFYNNEISEKSEIFDDQFSVERPDGSNFTLKIRSTKLEDSAMYFCASVEGTGSQETQYFGPGTRLLVL.

This clonotype was seen a few times. The V and J genes are TRBV12-3 or TRBV12-4 and TRBJ2-3; D is perhaps TRBD2 (6 bases). Deletions cut 6 bases from V and 0 bases from J, with 16 bases between. This CDR3 has 16 residues. The CDR3 region is CASRPRDFVSTDTQYF. CDR3 nucleotide sequence: TGTGCCAGCAGGCCTAGGGACTTCGTTAGCACAGATACGCAGTATTTT.

DNA of the CDR3: TGTGCCAGCAGCTTAGAAGGCCAGGGCTATGGCTACACCTTC. Translation gives CASSLEGQGYGYTF. V is TRBV11-2 and J is TRBJ1-2, with a tentative D call TRBD1 (5 bases). V was pared by 0 bases and J by 4 bases, with 9 bases between. CDR1 SGHAT and CDR2 FQNNGV come from the germline V gene. The CDR3 sequence is 14 residues long.

The chain recombines TRBV19 with TRBJ1-3, with 11 bases that match TRBD1. The CDR3 consists of 15 residues. Germline trimming cut 4 bases from V and 7 bases from J; bases unmatched to any gene: 6. Germline loops: CDR1 LNHDA, CDR2 SQIVND (reference sequence). The CDR3 region is CASSRGQGVTNTIYF. Here the CDR3 DNA reads TGTGCCAGTAGTAGGGGACAGGGGGTGACGAACACCATATATTTT.